The 5 T cell receptor beta chains below were found in one sample sequenced in a study of blood T cells in healthy people across ages. A second PCR, run for roughly 7 to 12 cycles, used a sample-barcoded 5' primer plus a J-beta primer mix. TCRdb re-called the 5' RACE reads through MiXCR, storing one row per CDR3 protein. Of about 1.7 million distinct CDR3 sequences in the sample, 28% were seen once. The sequenced material came from blood. The receptor source for this set is a woman in her thirties in good health.

The rearrangement links TRBV7-2 to TRBJ1-1; D not resolved. CDR1 is SGHTA and CDR2 is FQGNSA in the germline V gene. V was shortened by 2 bases and J by 0 bases, with 10 bases between the two germline ends. The CDR3 covers 15 residues. CDR3 loop: CASSLQAGLNTEAFF. DNA for the CDR3: TGTGCCAGCAGCTTACAGGCAGGCCTGAACACTGAAGCTTTCTTT.

The genes are TRBV2 and TRBJ2-5, with TRBD1 matching over 9 bases. V was clipped by 5 bases and J by 10 bases; unmatched bases: 8. The CDR3 sequence is 13 residues long. CDR1 and CDR2 (germline): SNHLY, FYNNEI. The CDR3 DNA is TGTGCCAGCAGTCCTGGGGACAGGGATATCCAGTACTTC. This codes for CASSPGDRDIQYF.

The rearrangement uses TRBV13 and TRBJ2-5; D gene unclear. The CDR3 runs to 17 residues. The V gene's germline CDR1 is PRHDT and CDR2 FYEKMQ (reference sequence). Deletions cut 2 bases from V and 2 bases from J, with 18 bases between. The DNA for the CDR3 is TGTGCCAGCAGCTTAAACGGAGCCCCCGGATTTCAAGAGACCCAGTACTTC. This gives the protein CASSLNGAPGFQETQYF. The full variable domain, in which reference TRBV13 and TRBJ2-5 provide the parts outside the CDR3, is AAGVIQSPRHLIKEKRETATLKCYPIPRHDTVYWYQQGPGQDPQFLISFYEKMQSDKGSIPDRFSAQQFSDYHSELNMSSLELGDSALYFCASSLNGAPGFQETQYFGPGTRLLVL.

This clonotype was recorded a few times. The rearrangement joins TRBV10-2 to TRBJ2-1, with 8 positions matching TRBD2. The length of the CDR3 is 15 residues. Germline assignment: CDR1 WSHSY and CDR2 SAAADI. Germline trimming cut 4 bases from V and 3 bases from J; bases unmatched to any gene: 5. The CDR3 region is CASSGALAGYNEQFF. The DNA for the CDR3 is TGCGCCAGCAGTGGGGCTCTAGCGGGCTACAATGAGCAGTTCTTC.

The table lists this clonotype with many counts. A read error may be the cause here, since a much bigger clone is one base away. The V and J genes are TRBV6-4 and TRBJ2-7; 10 bases match TRBD1. Germline-derived CDR1 and CDR2 are MRHNA and SNTAGT. The J segment lost 5 bases and the V segment lost 8 bases, leaving 3 bases of the junction unmatched. This CDR3 is built from 12 residues. In DNA form, the CDR3 reads TGTGCCAGCCGGGACAGGGGAAACGAGCAGTACTTC. This gives the protein CASRDRGNEQYF.